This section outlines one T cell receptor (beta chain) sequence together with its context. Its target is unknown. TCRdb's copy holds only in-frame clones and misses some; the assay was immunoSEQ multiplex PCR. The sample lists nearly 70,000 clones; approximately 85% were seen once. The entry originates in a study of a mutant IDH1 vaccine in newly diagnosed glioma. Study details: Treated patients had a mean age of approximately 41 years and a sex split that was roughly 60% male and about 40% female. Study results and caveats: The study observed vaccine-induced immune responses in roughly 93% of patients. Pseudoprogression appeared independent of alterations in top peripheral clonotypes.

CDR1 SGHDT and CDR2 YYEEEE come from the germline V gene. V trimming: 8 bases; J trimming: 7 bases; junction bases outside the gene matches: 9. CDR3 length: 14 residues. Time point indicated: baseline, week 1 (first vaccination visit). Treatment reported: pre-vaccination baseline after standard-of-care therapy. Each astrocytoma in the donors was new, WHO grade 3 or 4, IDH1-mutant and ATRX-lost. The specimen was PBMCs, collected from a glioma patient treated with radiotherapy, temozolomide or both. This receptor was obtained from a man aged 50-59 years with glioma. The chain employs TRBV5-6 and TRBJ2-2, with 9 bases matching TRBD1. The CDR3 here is CASPRQGGRGELFF. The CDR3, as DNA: TGTGCCAGTCCTAGACAGGGGGGTCGCGGGGAGCTGTTTTTT. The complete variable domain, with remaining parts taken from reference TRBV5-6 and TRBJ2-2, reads DAGVTQSPTHLIKTRGQQVTLRCSPKSGHDTVSWYQQALGQGPQFIFQYYEEEERQRGNFPDRFSGHQFPNYSSELNVNALLLGDSALYLCASPRQGGRGELFFGEGSRLTVL.